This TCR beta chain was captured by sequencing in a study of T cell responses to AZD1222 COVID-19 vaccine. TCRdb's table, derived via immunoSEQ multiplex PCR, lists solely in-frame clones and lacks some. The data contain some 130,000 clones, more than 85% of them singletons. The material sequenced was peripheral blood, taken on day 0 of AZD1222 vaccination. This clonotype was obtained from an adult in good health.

The CDR3 sequence: CASSYSTKGPTNEKLFF. In DNA, the CDR3 is TGTGCCAGCAGTTACTCGACGAAGGGGCCAACTAATGAAAAACTGTTTTTT. This chain joins TRBV6-2 or TRBV6-3 and TRBJ1-4, with D perhaps TRBD1 (5 bases). V dropped 0 bases and J dropped 0 bases, with 11 bases sitting between them. Germline V gene data show CDR1 as MNHEY and CDR2 as SVGEGT. This CDR3 region has 17 residues.